This T cell receptor (beta chain) was identified in a study of blood T cell repertoires in COVID-19. The CDR3 runs to 14 residues. Trimming took 2 bases from V and 4 from J, leaving 10 bases between them. Germline CDR1 is MRHNA and CDR2 is SNTAGT. Assay: immunoSEQ multiplex PCR; the TCRdb copy retains only in-frame clones and omits some. The sample yields about 120,000 clones, approximately 89% seen once. Recruited during active infection, patients (from Seattle) were subsequently followed longitudinally. This TCR derives from a woman in her sixties with COVID-19, enrolled during active disease. Material for sequencing was peripheral blood. This sequence joins TRBV6-4 and TRBJ2-3, with a possible D match to TRBD1 (6 bases). In DNA form, the CDR3 reads TGTGCCAGCAGTGACGAGGGGGTGGCAGATACGCAGTATTTT. Translation: CASSDEGVADTQYF.